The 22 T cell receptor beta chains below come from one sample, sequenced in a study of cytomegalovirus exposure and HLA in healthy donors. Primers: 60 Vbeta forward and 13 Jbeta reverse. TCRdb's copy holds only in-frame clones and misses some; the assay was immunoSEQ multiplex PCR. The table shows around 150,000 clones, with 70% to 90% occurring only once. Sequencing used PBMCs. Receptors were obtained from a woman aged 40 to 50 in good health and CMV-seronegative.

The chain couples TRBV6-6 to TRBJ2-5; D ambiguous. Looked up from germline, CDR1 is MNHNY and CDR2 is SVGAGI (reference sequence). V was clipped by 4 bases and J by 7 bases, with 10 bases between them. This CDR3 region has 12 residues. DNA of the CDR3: TGTGCCAGCAGTTTCTCCCTAGGGACCCAGTACTTC. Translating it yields CASSFSLGTQYF.

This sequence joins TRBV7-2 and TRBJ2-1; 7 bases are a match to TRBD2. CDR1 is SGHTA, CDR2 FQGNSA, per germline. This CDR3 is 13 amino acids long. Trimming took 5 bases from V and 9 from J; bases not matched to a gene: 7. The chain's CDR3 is CASSRLQRGEQFF. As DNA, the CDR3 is TGTGCCAGCAGCAGACTGCAGCGGGGTGAGCAGTTCTTC.

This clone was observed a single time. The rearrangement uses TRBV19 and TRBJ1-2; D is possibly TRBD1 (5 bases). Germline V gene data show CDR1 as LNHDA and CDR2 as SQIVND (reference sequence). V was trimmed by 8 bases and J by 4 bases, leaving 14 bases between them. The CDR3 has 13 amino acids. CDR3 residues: CASGRGDFYGYTF. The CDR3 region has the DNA TGTGCCAGTGGCCGAGGGGACTTCTATGGCTACACCTTC.

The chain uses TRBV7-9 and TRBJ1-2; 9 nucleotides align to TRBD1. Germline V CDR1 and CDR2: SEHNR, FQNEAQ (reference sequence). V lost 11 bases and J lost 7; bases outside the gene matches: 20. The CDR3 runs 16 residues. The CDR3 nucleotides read TGTGCCTCCGGAGGGACAGGGTTTGGTTTAACGAGTGGCTACACCTTC. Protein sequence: CASGGTGFGLTSGYTF.

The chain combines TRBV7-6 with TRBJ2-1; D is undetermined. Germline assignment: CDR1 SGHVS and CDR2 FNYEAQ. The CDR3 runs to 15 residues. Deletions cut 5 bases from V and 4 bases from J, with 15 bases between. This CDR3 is CASSPSWASYNEQFF. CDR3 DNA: TGTGCCAGCAGCCCAAGCTGGGCCTCATACAATGAGCAGTTCTTC.

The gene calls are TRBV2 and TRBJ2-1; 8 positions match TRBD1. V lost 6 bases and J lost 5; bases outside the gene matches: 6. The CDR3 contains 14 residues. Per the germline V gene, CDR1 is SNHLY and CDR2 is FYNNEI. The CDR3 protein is CASREDREHNEQFF. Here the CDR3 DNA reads TGTGCCAGCAGGGAGGACAGGGAACACAATGAGCAGTTCTTC.

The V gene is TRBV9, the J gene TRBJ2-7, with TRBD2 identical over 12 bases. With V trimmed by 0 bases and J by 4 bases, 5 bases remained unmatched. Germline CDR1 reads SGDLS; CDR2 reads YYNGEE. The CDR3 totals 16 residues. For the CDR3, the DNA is TGTGCCAGCAGCGTAGGTGGACTAGCGGGAAATTACGAGCAGTACTTC. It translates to CASSVGGLAGNYEQYF.

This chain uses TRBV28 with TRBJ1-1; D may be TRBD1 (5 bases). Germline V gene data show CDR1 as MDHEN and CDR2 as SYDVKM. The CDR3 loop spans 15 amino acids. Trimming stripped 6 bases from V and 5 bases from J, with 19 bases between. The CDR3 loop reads CASSHLGGVRTEAFF. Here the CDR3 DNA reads TGTGCCAGCAGCCACTTAGGAGGGGTTCGGACTGAAGCTTTCTTT.

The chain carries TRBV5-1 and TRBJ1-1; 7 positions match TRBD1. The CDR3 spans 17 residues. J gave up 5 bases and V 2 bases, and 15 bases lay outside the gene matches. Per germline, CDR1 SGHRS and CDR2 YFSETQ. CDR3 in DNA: TGCGCCAGCAGCTTAATTGGGACAGCTTTTGAGTTTACTGAAGCTTTCTTT. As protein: CASSLIGTAFEFTEAFF.

CDR3 coding DNA: TGTGCCAGCAGCCCTGGGGGGGGGAACACCATATATTTT. It specifies CASSPGGGNTIYF. The V call is TRBV7-2, the J call TRBJ1-3, with a possible D match to TRBD1 (5 bases). Per germline, CDR1 SGHTA and CDR2 FQGNSA. The CDR3 totals 13 residues. The germline V and J ends were trimmed by 5 bases and 7 bases, with 12 bases remaining between them.

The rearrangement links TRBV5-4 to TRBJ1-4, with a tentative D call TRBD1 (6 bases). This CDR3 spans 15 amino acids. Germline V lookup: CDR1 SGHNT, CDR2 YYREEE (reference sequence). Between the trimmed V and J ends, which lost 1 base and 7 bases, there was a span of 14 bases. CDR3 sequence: CASSLQQGGSEKLFF. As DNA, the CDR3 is TGTGCCAGCAGCTTGCAACAGGGAGGGAGTGAAAAACTGTTTTTT.

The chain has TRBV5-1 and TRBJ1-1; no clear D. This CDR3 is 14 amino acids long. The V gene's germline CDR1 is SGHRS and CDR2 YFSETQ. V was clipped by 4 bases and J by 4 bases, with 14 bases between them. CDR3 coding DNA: TGCGCCAGCAGCCCCGGGGTCCCGCGCACTGAAGCTTTCTTT. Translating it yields CASSPGVPRTEAFF.

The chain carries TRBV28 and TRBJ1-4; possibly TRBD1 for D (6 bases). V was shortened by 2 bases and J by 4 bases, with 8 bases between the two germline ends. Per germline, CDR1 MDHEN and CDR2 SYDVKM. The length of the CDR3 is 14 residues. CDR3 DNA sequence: TGTGCCAGCAGTTTAACAGGGTATAATGAAAAACTGTTTTTT. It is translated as CASSLTGYNEKLFF.

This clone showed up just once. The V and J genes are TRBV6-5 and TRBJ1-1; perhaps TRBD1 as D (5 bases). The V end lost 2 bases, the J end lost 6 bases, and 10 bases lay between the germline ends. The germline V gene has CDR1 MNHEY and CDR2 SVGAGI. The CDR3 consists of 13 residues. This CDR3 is CASSYTTESEAFF. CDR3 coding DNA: TGTGCCAGCAGTTACACGACAGAGTCTGAAGCTTTCTTT.

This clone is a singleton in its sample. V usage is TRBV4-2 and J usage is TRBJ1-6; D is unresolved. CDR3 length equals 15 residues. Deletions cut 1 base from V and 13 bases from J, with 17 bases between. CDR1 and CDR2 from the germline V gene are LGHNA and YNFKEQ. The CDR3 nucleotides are TGTGCCAGCAGCCAAGGTGGAGGCCAGGTTGACCCCCTCCACTTT. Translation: CASSQGGGQVDPLHF.

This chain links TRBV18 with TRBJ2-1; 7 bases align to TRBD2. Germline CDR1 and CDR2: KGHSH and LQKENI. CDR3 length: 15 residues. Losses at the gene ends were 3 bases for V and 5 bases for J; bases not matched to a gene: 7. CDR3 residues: CASSPSLAYDNEQFF. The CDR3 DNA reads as TGTGCCAGCTCACCGTCACTAGCGTACGACAATGAGCAGTTCTTC.

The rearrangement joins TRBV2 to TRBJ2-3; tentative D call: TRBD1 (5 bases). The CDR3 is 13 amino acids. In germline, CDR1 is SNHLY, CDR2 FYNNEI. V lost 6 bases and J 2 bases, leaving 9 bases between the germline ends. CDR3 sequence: CASRRTFTDTQYF. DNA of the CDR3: TGTGCCAGCAGAAGGACATTCACAGATACGCAGTATTTT.

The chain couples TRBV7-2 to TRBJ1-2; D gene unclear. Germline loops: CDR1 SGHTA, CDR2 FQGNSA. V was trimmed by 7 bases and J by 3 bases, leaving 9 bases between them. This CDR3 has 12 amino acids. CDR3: CASTREDYGYTF. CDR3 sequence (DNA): TGTGCCAGCACCCGGGAGGACTATGGCTACACCTTC.

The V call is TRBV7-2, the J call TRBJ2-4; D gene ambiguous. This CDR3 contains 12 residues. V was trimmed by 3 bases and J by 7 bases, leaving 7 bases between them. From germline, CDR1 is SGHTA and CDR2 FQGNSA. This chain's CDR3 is CASSFQRNIQYF. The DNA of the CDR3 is TGTGCCAGCAGCTTTCAGAGGAACATTCAGTACTTC.

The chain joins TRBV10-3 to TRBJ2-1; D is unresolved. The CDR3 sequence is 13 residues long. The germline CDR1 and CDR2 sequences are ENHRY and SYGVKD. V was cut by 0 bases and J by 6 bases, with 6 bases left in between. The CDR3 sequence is CAISESGPNEQFF. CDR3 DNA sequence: TGTGCCATCAGTGAGTCGGGCCCCAATGAGCAGTTCTTC.

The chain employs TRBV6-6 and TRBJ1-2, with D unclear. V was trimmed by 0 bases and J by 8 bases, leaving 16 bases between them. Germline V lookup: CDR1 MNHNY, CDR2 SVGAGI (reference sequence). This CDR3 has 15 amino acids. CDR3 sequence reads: CASSYSIRVLEGYTF. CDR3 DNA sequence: TGTGCCAGCAGTTACTCGATCCGGGTATTGGAGGGCTACACCTTC.

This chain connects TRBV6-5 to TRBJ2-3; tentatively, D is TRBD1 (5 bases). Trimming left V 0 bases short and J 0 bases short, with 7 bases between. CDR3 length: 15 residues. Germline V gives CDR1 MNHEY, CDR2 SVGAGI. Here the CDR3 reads CASSYSAGSTDTQYF. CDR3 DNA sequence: TGTGCCAGCAGTTACTCGGCAGGGAGCACAGATACGCAGTATTTT.